The 13 T cell receptor beta chains below all came from one sample that was sequenced in a study of blood T cell repertoires in COVID-19. Assay used: immunoSEQ multiplex PCR; TCRdb lists only in-frame clones, some missing. The sample shows 150,000 or so clones, approximately 84% of them seen only once. Specimen: peripheral blood. Source of these receptors: a woman in her forties or fifties with COVID-19, enrolled during active disease.

The V and J genes are TRBV19 and TRBJ2-3; no firm D call. Germline V lookup: CDR1 LNHDA, CDR2 SQIVND (reference sequence). Trimming took off 2 bases at V and 1 base at J, with 7 bases between the two ends. The CDR3 consists of 14 residues. CDR3 coding DNA: TGTGCCAGTAGTATATCCCGGGGCACAGATACGCAGTATTTT. The encoded protein is CASSISRGTDTQYF.

The J gene is TRBJ2-5, the V gene TRBV3-1 (or the pseudogene TRBV3-2); perhaps TRBD1 as D (5 bases). Trimming left V 1 base short and J 3 bases short, with 15 bases between. Germline CDR1 is LGHDT and CDR2 is YNNKEL (reference sequence). The CDR3 has 16 residues. The chain's CDR3 is CASSQGLWGSEETQYF. The CDR3 coding sequence is TGTGCCAGCAGCCAAGGACTCTGGGGCTCTGAAGAGACCCAGTACTTC.

This clone has a handful of counts. Other DNA variants within this sample encode the same CDR3. V gene TRBV11-2 combines with J gene TRBJ1-1; 9 nucleotides align to TRBD1. CDR3 length equals 14 residues. V was pared by 5 bases and J by 5 bases, with 6 bases of the junction left unmatched. Germline V gives CDR1 SGHAT, CDR2 FQNNGV. The CDR3 spells CASSPGQGNTEAFF. The CDR3 DNA follows: TGTGCCAGCAGCCCCGGACAGGGGAATACTGAAGCTTTCTTT.

This chain joins TRBV14 and TRBJ2-2, with 7 bases aligning to TRBD2. With V trimmed by 1 base and J by 0 bases, 11 bases remained unmatched. This CDR3 region has 19 residues. Germline CDR1 and CDR2: SGHDN and FVKESK. The CDR3 DNA reads as TGTGCCAGCAGCCAAGGGGTTCGTAGTCGGGGGGCGAACACCGGGGAGCTGTTTTTT. It specifies CASSQGVRSRGANTGELFF.

The chain joins TRBV7-2 to TRBJ2-2; no clear D. Deletions cut 1 base from V and 3 bases from J, with 6 bases between. There are 14 residues in the CDR3. Germline CDR1 is SGHTA and CDR2 is FQGNSA. CDR3 sequence (DNA): TGTGCCAGCAGCTTAGTCAGTGACACCGGGGAGCTGTTTTTT. Translating it yields CASSLVSDTGELFF.

The CDR3 sequence is CASKPGGSGNTIYF. The DNA for the CDR3 is TGTGCCAGCAAACCCGGCGGCTCTGGAAACACCATATATTTT. J is TRBJ1-3 and V is TRBV6-6; D is ambiguous. This CDR3 spans 14 amino acids. V lost 7 bases and J lost 0, with 10 bases in between. Germline CDR1 and CDR2: MNHNY and SVGAGI (reference sequence).

The chain joins TRBV29-1 to TRBJ1-1; D might be TRBD1 (5 bases). Trimming left V 2 bases short and J 2 bases short, with 6 bases between. CDR1 and CDR2 from the germline V gene are SQVTM and ANQGSEA. CDR3 length equals 12 residues. CDR3 protein: CSVERGNTEAFF. CDR3 sequence (DNA): TGCAGCGTTGAAAGGGGTAACACTGAAGCTTTCTTT. The whole variable domain, remainder taken from reference TRBV29-1 and TRBJ1-1, is SAVISQKPSRDICQRGTSLTIQCQVDSQVTMMFWYRQQPGQSLTLIATANQGSEATYESGFVIDKFPISRPNLTFSTLTVSNMSPEDSSIYLCSVERGNTEAFFGQGTRLTVV.

The CDR3 is CASSRQGGNQPQHF. The CDR3 bases are TGTGCCAGTAGCCGACAGGGAGGCAATCAGCCCCAGCATTTT. The chain combines TRBV19 with TRBJ1-5; TRBD1 aligns across 7 bases. Trimming took 6 bases from V and 2 from J; bases not matched to a gene: 4. The CDR3 spans 14 residues. Germline V gives CDR1 LNHDA, CDR2 SQIVND (reference sequence). The full variable domain, with the rest looked up from reference TRBV19 and TRBJ1-5, is DGGITQSPKYLFRKEGQNVTLSCEQNLNHDAMYWYRQDPGQGLRLIYYSQIVNDFQKGDIAEGYSVSREKKESFPLTVTSAQKNPTAFYLCASSRQGGNQPQHFGDGTRLSIL.

The rearrangement uses TRBV5-1 and TRBJ2-5, with 10 bases lining up with TRBD2. CDR1 and CDR2 (germline): SGHRS, YFSETQ. The V gene end was trimmed by 0 bases and the J gene end by 5 bases; junction bases not matched to a gene: 4. The CDR3 loop spans 15 amino acids. CDR3 bases: TGCGCCAGCAGCTTGGCGAGCGGGGGGGCGGAGACCCAGTACTTC. This sequence encodes CASSLASGGAETQYF.

The chain uses TRBV6-5 and TRBJ1-6; TRBD1 aligns across 8 bases. Germline CDR1 is MNHEY and CDR2 is SVGAGI. There are 14 residues in the CDR3. Germline trimming cut 4 bases from V and 11 bases from J; bases unmatched to any gene: 7. CDR3 sequence (DNA): TGTGCCAGCAGTTCCGGGACAGGAGGTGCACCCCTCCACTTT. It yields the protein CASSSGTGGAPLHF.

This clone was recorded once. The J gene is TRBJ1-1, the V gene TRBV5-1; unclear D gene. CDR3 length: 15 residues. Germline V lookup: CDR1 SGHRS, CDR2 YFSETQ. V lost 3 bases to trimming and J lost 0 bases, with 12 bases between them. This CDR3 reads CASSSMGGLNTEAFF. CDR3 coding DNA: TGCGCCAGCAGCTCTATGGGAGGGCTGAACACTGAAGCTTTCTTT.

The chain recombines TRBV6-5 with TRBJ2-3; 7 positions agree with TRBD1. The germline V gene has CDR1 MNHEY and CDR2 SVGAGI. V dropped 1 base and J dropped 1; count of bases not matched to a gene: 5. The CDR3 is 16 residues long. CDR3 DNA sequence: TGTGCCAGCAGTTACTTGAGGGGGCCCGGCACAGATACGCAGTATTTT. Its protein product is CASSYLRGPGTDTQYF.

V and J are TRBV3-1 (or the pseudogene TRBV3-2) and TRBJ1-5; TRBD1 is a possible D gene (6 bases). The length of the CDR3 is 18 residues. The germline CDR1 and CDR2 sequences are LGHDT and YNNKEL (reference sequence). V was cut by 0 bases and J by 0 bases, with 15 bases left in between. CDR3 protein: CASSQDTWTAYSNQPQHF. CDR3 coding DNA: TGTGCCAGCAGCCAAGACACTTGGACAGCTTATAGCAATCAGCCCCAGCATTTT.